This is a list of T cell receptor beta chains from one sample in a study of blood T cell repertoires in COVID-19. Produced via immunoSEQ multiplex PCR; TCRdb's table is partial and in-frame only. This table has approximately 88,000 clones, roughly nine tenths appearing once. Specimen: peripheral blood. These receptor sequences come from a male donor with acute or convalescent COVID-19. Both conserved end residues are part of each CDR3. Fields, in order: clone size, D gene, V gene, J gene, CDR3 protein, CDR3 DNA. The D gene is left open where the match is weak. Expanded clones are given a class, and other clones once, few, many or no size at all.

.	TRBD2	TRBV5-1	TRBJ2-1	CASTLLAGGPYNEQFF	TGCGCCAGCACCTTACTAGCGGGGGGGCCATACAATGAGCAGTTCTTC
.	TRBD1	TRBV7-8	TRBJ1-1	CASSPRTGVNTEAFF	TGTGCCAGCAGCCCGCGGACAGGGGTGAACACTGAAGCTTTCTTT
.	TRBD1	TRBV19	TRBJ2-6	CASRLTGSSGANVLTF	TGTGCCAGTAGGTTGACAGGGAGCTCTGGGGCCAACGTCCTGACTTTC
once	.	TRBV2	TRBJ1-1	CASSGVGRIPSRNTEAFF	TGTGCCAGCAGTGGGGTTGGGCGCATCCCCTCAAGGAACACTGAAGCTTTCTTT
once	TRBD1	TRBV5-1	TRBJ1-5	CASSLDRGANQPQHF	TGCGCCAGCAGCCTCGACAGGGGTGCAAATCAGCCCCAGCATTTT
.	TRBD2	TRBV27	TRBJ2-7	CASSPGGVGEQYF	TGTGCCAGCAGTCCTGGGGGGGTAGGTGAGCAGTACTTC
.	.	TRBV29-1	TRBJ1-5	CSVVFGASDQPQHF	TGCAGCGTTGTATTTGGGGCGAGTGATCAGCCCCAGCATTTT
.	.	TRBV5-4	TRBJ2-7	CASSPDSSYEQYF	TGTGCCAGCAGCCCGGACAGCAGCTACGAGCAGTACTTC
.	.	TRBV21-1	TRBJ1-5	CASSKAHEGKRNQPQHF	TGTGCCAGCAGCAAAGCGCACGAGGGTAAGCGCAATCAGCCCCAGCATTTT
.	TRBD2	TRBV6-6	TRBJ2-1	CASTKGTSGFFNEQFF	TGTGCCAGCACCAAGGGAACTAGCGGGTTCTTCAATGAGCAGTTCTTC
.	.	TRBV27	TRBJ1-2	CASKQTGANYGYTF	TGTGCCAGCAAACAGACGGGAGCTAACTATGGCTACACCTTC
.	TRBD2	TRBV18	TRBJ2-1	CASSPQTSGGRYNEQFF	TGTGCCAGCTCACCACAGACTAGCGGGGGCCGGTACAATGAGCAGTTCTTC
.	.	TRBV19	TRBJ1-6	CASTNHGKTGLNSPLHF	TGTGCCAGTACCAACCATGGGAAGACAGGTCTCAATTCACCCCTCCACTTT
.	TRBD1	TRBV2	TRBJ1-2	CASSEVAGGYGYTF	TGTGCCAGCAGTGAGGTGGCAGGGGGCTATGGCTACACCTTC
.	.	TRBV2	TRBJ1-6	CASSVGGYNSPLHF	TGTGCCAGCAGTGTCGGGGGTTATAATTCACCCCTCCACTTT
.	TRBD1	TRBV19	TRBJ2-7	CASSRQGVHYEQYF	TGTGCCAGTAGCCGACAGGGGGTTCACTACGAGCAGTACTTC
.	TRBD2	TRBV7-2	TRBJ2-3	CASSPGGGEKTQYF	TGTGCCAGCAGCCCGGGGGGGGGCGAGAAGACGCAGTATTTT
.	TRBD2	TRBV30	TRBJ2-7	CAWSVRLAGAVSSYEQYF	TGTGCCTGGAGTGTACGGCTAGCGGGGGCCGTCAGCTCCTACGAGCAGTACTTC
few	.	TRBV29-1	TRBJ1-1	CSVFGTLNTEAFF	TGCAGCGTCTTTGGGACACTGAACACTGAAGCTTTCTTT
once	TRBD1	TRBV6-5	TRBJ2-1	CASKATGQANNEQFF	TGTGCCAGCAAGGCTACGGGACAGGCAAACAATGAGCAGTTCTTC
.	.	TRBV12-3/TRBV12-4	TRBJ1-1	CASTLGGSRIAFF	TGTGCCAGCACCCTTGGGGGGAGTAGGATTGCTTTCTTT
.	TRBD2	TRBV27	TRBJ2-1	CASSPGLAGARRFF	TGTGCCAGCAGTCCAGGACTAGCGGGGGCACGACGGTTCTTC
.	.	TRBV6-5	TRBJ2-1	CASTRGGGRSHEQFF	TGTGCCAGCACCCGAGGGGGGGGGCGCAGCCATGAGCAGTTCTTC
.	TRBD1	TRBV6-6	TRBJ2-4	CASSLTTGQGDIQYF	TGTGCCAGCAGTTTAACCACGGGACAGGGTGACATTCAGTACTTC
.	.	TRBV18	TRBJ1-2	CASSPRDGLAGRSGYTF	TGTGCCAGCTCACCCCGGGATGGTTTGGCGGGGCGTAGCGGCTACACCTTC
.	.	TRBV6-5	TRBJ2-3	CASRIQGFADTQYF	TGTGCCAGCAGAATACAGGGATTTGCAGATACGCAGTATTTT
once	TRBD1	TRBV3-1/TRBV3-2	TRBJ1-2	CASSQDHRTGINYGYTF	TGTGCCAGCAGCCAAGATCACCGGACAGGGATAAACTATGGCTACACCTTC
.	TRBD1	TRBV5-1	TRBJ1-3	CASSSGQGSGNTIYF	TGCGCCAGCAGCTCGGGACAGGGGTCCGGAAACACCATATATTTT